The T cell receptor beta chain under discussion was sequenced for a study of identical twins. Study-level points and caveats: Partly confounded zero-insertion analyses could result from invariant MAIT and iNKT cells. Sequences that were out-of-frame, alpha and twin-shared displayed an excess of low generation probability.

Turning to this clonotype: Antigen specificity is unknown.

Donors uniformly comprised healthy Caucasians. Via MiXCR, TCRdb re-called the 5' RACE reads, giving one row per CDR3 protein. Of roughly 1,500,000 distinct CDR3 sequences listed, less than 35% are singletons. Deletions cut 5 bases from V and 14 bases from J, with 23 bases between. CDR3 size: 14 residues. Germline CDR1 reads MNHEY; CDR2 reads SMNVEV (reference sequence). The sequence was obtained from a newborn girl in good health. The specimen sequenced was cord blood. The chain couples TRBV27 to TRBJ2-3; weak D call: TRBD2 (5 bases). The CDR3 DNA reads TGTGCCAGCAGTGACGGACTGGCCCTGGCCTACCGGTATTTT. This codes for CASSDGLALAYRYF.